This record covers a single T cell receptor (beta chain). The clone's antigen remains unknown. No clone much larger than this one lies a single base away; base qualities are absent. What the treatment or condition label conveys for this sample: 15 to 20 received Ad26.COV2.S at low or high dose, single or two shots; 5 received placebo; per-sample allocation not given. For vaccine and placebo recipients, repertoires were sequenced using samples collected on day 63 after the first injection. Between 29 July and 7 August 2020, Cohort 1b enrolled 25 adults aged 18-55 years at one site in Boston, USA. Ad26.COV2.S was a replication-incompetent adenovirus type 26 vector expressing a prefusion-stabilized SARS-CoV-2 spike protein from the original Wuhan strain. TCRbeta CDR3 regions were sequenced with the immunoSEQ Assay. After extraction, genomic DNA underwent amplification by bias-controlled multiplex PCR, followed by high-throughput sequencing. Processing in the source paper ran as follows. To quantify the absolute abundance of every unique TCRbeta CDR3 region, sequences were collapsed and filtered. T cell fraction was estimated by normalizing TCRbeta template counts to usable DNA, with usable DNA measured through amplification of reference genes found in all nucleated cells. Repertoire TCRs were annotated as SARS-CoV-2-specific when V gene, CDR3 amino acid sequence and J gene were exactly matched to a known reactive TCR set. The reference SARS-CoV-2 TCR set came from MIRA and was filtered for enrichment in COVID-19-positive ImmuneCODE repertoires, removing public or cross-reactive TCRs. Based on the MIRA antigens, annotated TCRs were further analysed at the level of specific ORF or position within ORF. Breadth was defined as annotated unique rearrangements over total unique productive rearrangements; depth was the summed frequency of those rearrangements. Two-sided Wilcoxon rank-sum tests were applied when comparing TCR breadth between groups. The clones in this table, taken by TCRdb from immuneACCESS, are in-frame only. Not every clone is retained; where verified, under half of the shortfall comes from an unresolved V gene, and the cause of the rest is unknown. That table gives V, J and clone size, and the DNA gave D and trimming. In this sample the table shows roughly 420,000 clones, roughly 89% of which occur a single time. The ten top clones hold approximately 2.5% of the sample.

These data are taken from a study of Ad26.COV2.S vaccination and SARS-CoV-2 variants (dated by TCRdb to the early 2020s). Study-wide context: Donors in the vaccine arm were drawn from COV1001, a phase I-IIa trial of Ad26.COV2.S in healthy adults that was multicentre, randomized, double-blind and placebo-controlled. Ad26.COV2.S was administered intramuscularly at 5 x 10^10 or 1 x 10^11 viral particles, either as a single shot or as two shots given 56 days apart. The specificity and breadth of SARS-CoV-2-reactive T cell receptors after Ad26.COV2.S vaccination were assessed by TCRbeta repertoire sequencing. A total of roughly 32 samples were included in the TCR-sequenced set, comprising roughly 19 Ad26.COV2.S vaccine recipients, 5 placebo recipients and 8 SARS-CoV-2 convalescent individuals. Trial participants were randomized into five groups of five, in which low-dose or high-dose Ad26.COV2.S was given once or twice, or placebo was given on both occasions. Throughout the experiments and outcome assessment, investigators stayed blinded to trial group allocation.

On the study overall, not on this receptor specifically: Vaccine and placebo recipients had comparable non-spike TCR breadth, which fits with the vaccine containing only spike. Spike-specific TCR breadth was higher in Ad26.COV2.S recipients than in placebo recipients (P = 0.0014). It was noted by the authors that total T cell responses may have been underestimated by the TCR breadth and depth analyses. Comparing responses between vaccine doses or regimens was not something the study was powered to do. After vaccination, substantial breadth of spike-specific CD8+ and CD4+ T cell responses was reported.

Spanning cysteine to phenylalanine, the CDR3 consists of 15 amino acids. CDR3 DNA only is kept here, 45 bases in frame from base 1. Reading the germline V gene gives CDR1 MGHRA and CDR2 YSYEKL. V is trimmed back by 4 bases and J by 5 bases, and the junction contains 8 bases that no gene match accounts for. Sequences were derived from peripheral blood, sampled in a trial of Ad26.COV2.S vaccine versus placebo. The clonotype comes from a person aged 18-65 years who received the Ad26.COV2.S COVID-19 vaccine or a placebo. The chain was built from TRBV4-1 and TRBJ2-3; 8 of the junction bases match TRBD2. The CDR3 protein sequence reads: CASSPVIAGLDTQYF. The DNA reads as follows: TGCGCCAGCAGCCCGGTGATAGCGGGGTTAGATACGCAGTATTTT.